The T cell receptor beta chain under discussion was sequenced for a study of T cells in severe cutaneous drug reactions. In the study overall: Blister fluids or cells and PBMC were collected from patients in acute or recovery stage. Study-level points and caveats: Tolerant-control and healthy-donor PBMC lacked or rarely had the public CDR3 found in blisters.

CDR1 and CDR2 (germline): SQVTM, ANQGSEA. This CDR3 contains 13 residues. The donors had carbamazepine-induced Stevens-Johnson syndrome or toxic epidermal necrolysis. In regard to this clonotype: Antigen unknown.

Libraries were made by iRepertoire multiplex PCR with TCR subtype-specific primers for bulk and single-cell sequencing. TCRdb reprocessed the multiplex PCR reads, with one entry per CDR3 protein and no DNA. This table lists 9,900 or so distinct CDR3 sequences. This receptor was taken from a human donor with Stevens-Johnson syndrome, a severe cutaneous drug reaction. The sequencing input was cells from a skin blister. The chain combines TRBV29-1 with TRBJ2-7; TCRdb lists TRBD2, though no DNA is available to test this call. CDR3 region: CSVESGRGYEQYF.